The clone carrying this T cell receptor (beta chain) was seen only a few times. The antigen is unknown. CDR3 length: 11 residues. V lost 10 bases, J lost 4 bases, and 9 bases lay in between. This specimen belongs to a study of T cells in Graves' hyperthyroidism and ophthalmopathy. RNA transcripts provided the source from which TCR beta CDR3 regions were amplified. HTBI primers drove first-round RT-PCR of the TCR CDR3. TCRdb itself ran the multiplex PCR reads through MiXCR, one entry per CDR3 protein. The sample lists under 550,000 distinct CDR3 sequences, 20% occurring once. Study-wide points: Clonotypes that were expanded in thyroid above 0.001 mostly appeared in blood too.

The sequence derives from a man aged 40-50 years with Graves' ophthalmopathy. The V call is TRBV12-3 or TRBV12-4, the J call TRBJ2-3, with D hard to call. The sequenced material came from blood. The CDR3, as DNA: TGTGCCACGGCCCGGTCAGATACGCAGTATTTT. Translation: CATARSDTQYF.